The 13 T cell receptor beta chains below were found in one sample sequenced in a study of CD4+ T cells in melanoma. Repertoires were generated with immunoSEQ multiplex PCR, while TCRdb's copy carries only in-frame clones and drops some. The repertoire consists of about 9,900 clones, with approximately 68% occurring once and the leading ten covering 15% to 20%. Sequenced input: cells from a culture (not recorded whether cultured in vitro). These receptors all come from a human donor with melanoma.

This clone was detected once. For the CDR3, the DNA is TGCGCCAGCAGCTTTACGGGGGCTGGGACCGGGGAGCTGTTTTTT. This translates into CASSFTGAGTGELFF. V is TRBV5-1 and J is TRBJ2-2; either TRBD1 or TRBD2 may fit D (6 bases each). CDR1 SGHRS and CDR2 YFSETQ come from the germline V gene. CDR3 size: 15 residues. V gave up 2 bases and J gave up 5 bases, with 13 bases separating them.

The V call is TRBV4-2, the J call TRBJ2-3, with 10 bases matching TRBD2. Trimming took 0 bases from V and 4 from J; bases not matched to a gene: 7. The germline gives CDR1 LGHNA, CDR2 YNFKEQ. This CDR3 is 17 amino acids long. The CDR3 loop is CASSQDWSGGEADTQYF. Written as DNA, the CDR3 is TGTGCCAGCAGCCAAGATTGGAGCGGGGGGGAAGCAGATACGCAGTATTTT.

This clone has more than one count but fewer than ten. This chain uses TRBV10-2 with TRBJ2-1; D perhaps matches TRBD2 (5 bases). The CDR3 is 13 residues long. The V end was cut by 6 bases, the J end by 7 bases, with 13 bases between. Germline assignment: CDR1 WSHSY and CDR2 SAAADI. The CDR3, as DNA: TGCGCCAGCAGCCGGGGTGTAGGGAATGAGCAGTTCTTC. Translating it yields CASSRGVGNEQFF.

The rearrangement links TRBV5-4 to TRBJ2-1; D uncertain. Germline V gives CDR1 SGHNT, CDR2 YYREEE (reference sequence). CDR3 length: 14 residues. With 2 bases removed from V and 1 base from J, the gap between germline ends came to 7 bases. The CDR3 DNA sequence: TGTGCCAGCAGCTTTAGCCCTTCCTACAATGAGCAGTTCTTC. Translated: CASSFSPSYNEQFF.

This clone was recorded a few times. The V and J genes are TRBV5-8 and TRBJ1-1, with D perhaps matching TRBD1 (6 bases). Germline CDR1 is SGHTS and CDR2 is YDEGEE. The CDR3 has 14 residues. The ends were cut back, 4 bases at V and 3 bases at J, with 13 bases in the middle. The CDR3 DNA follows: TGTGCCAGCAGCCTACGGGGGGCGGACACTGAAGCTTTCTTT. Its protein is CASSLRGADTEAFF.

V usage is TRBV6-1 and J usage is TRBJ2-3; D is unclear. Germline CDR1 and CDR2: MNHNS and SASEGT. Trimming shortened V by 7 bases and J by 8 bases, and 10 bases separated the two germline ends. The CDR3 consists of 11 residues. DNA for the CDR3: TGTGCCAGCAATGGGATGGGTACGCAGTATTTT. Its protein is CASNGMGTQYF.

The chain employs TRBV7-9 and TRBJ2-6; D remains unclear. The V end lost 3 bases, the J end lost 11 bases, and 11 bases lay between the germline ends. CDR3 length equals 13 residues. Per the germline V gene, CDR1 is SEHNR and CDR2 is FQNEAQ (reference sequence). The CDR3 DNA reads as TGTGCCAGCAGCTTGGTAATTCAGGACGTCCTGACTTTC. It specifies CASSLVIQDVLTF. Full variable domain (outside the CDR3, taken from reference TRBV7-9 and TRBJ2-6): DTGVSQNPRHKITKRGQNVTFRCDPISEHNRLYWYRQTLGQGPEFLTYFQNEAQLEKSRLLSDRFSAERPKGSFSTLEIQRTEQGDSAMYLCASSLVIQDVLTFGAGSRLTVL.

V is TRBV29-1 and J is TRBJ2-7; D may be TRBD2 (6 bases). The germline V and J ends were trimmed by 3 bases and 1 base, with 7 bases remaining between them. Germline values: CDR1 SQVTM, CDR2 ANQGSEA. CDR3 size: 12 residues. This chain's CDR3 is CSVDGGSYEQYF. For the CDR3, the DNA is TGCAGCGTTGATGGAGGGTCCTACGAGCAGTACTTC.

V gene TRBV11-2 combines with J gene TRBJ2-6; D uncertain. Per germline, CDR1 SGHAT and CDR2 FQNNGV. CDR3 length: 15 amino acids. Between the trimmed V and J ends, which lost 3 bases and 1 base, there was a span of 7 bases. CDR3 sequence reads: CASSFIVSGANVLTF. DNA of the CDR3: TGTGCCAGCAGCTTTATAGTGTCTGGGGCCAACGTCCTGACTTTC.

The rearrangement links TRBV7-3 to TRBJ1-2; possibly TRBD1 for D (6 bases). The CDR3 loop spans 16 amino acids. The germline V and J ends were trimmed by 5 bases and 7 bases, with 23 bases remaining between them. Per the germline V gene, CDR1 is SGHTA and CDR2 is FQGTGA. CDR3 loop: CASSPELTGLASGYTF. CDR3 DNA sequence: TGTGCCAGCAGCCCGGAACTGACAGGTCTCGCTTCTGGCTACACCTTC.

The genes are TRBV10-3 and TRBJ2-7, with no clear D. Germline CDR1 reads ENHRY; CDR2 reads SYGVKD. CDR3 length: 11 amino acids. V was shortened by 1 base and J by 4 bases, with 2 bases between the two germline ends. This CDR3 reads CAISELYEQYF. The CDR3 DNA reads TGTGCCATCAGTGAGTTGTACGAGCAGTACTTC.

V usage is TRBV2 and J usage is TRBJ1-1; 8 nucleotides match TRBD1. V was pared by 4 bases and J by 6 bases, with 7 bases of the junction left unmatched. In germline, CDR1 is SNHLY, CDR2 FYNNEI. The CDR3 consists of 14 residues. CDR3 DNA: TGTGCCAGCAGTGGATTTCAGGGGGCGGCTGAAGCTTTCTTT. Translating it yields CASSGFQGAAEAFF.

Only a few counts were recorded for this clone. The chain has TRBV6-5 and TRBJ1-5; no definite D call. V was pared by 6 bases and J by 7 bases, with 16 bases between. The CDR3 has 14 amino acids. The germline V gene encodes CDR1 MNHEY and CDR2 SVGAGI. The CDR3 region has the DNA TGTGCCAGCAGCCGATTCTTCGGTGGACAGCCCCAGCATTTT. Amino acid sequence: CASSRFFGGQPQHF.